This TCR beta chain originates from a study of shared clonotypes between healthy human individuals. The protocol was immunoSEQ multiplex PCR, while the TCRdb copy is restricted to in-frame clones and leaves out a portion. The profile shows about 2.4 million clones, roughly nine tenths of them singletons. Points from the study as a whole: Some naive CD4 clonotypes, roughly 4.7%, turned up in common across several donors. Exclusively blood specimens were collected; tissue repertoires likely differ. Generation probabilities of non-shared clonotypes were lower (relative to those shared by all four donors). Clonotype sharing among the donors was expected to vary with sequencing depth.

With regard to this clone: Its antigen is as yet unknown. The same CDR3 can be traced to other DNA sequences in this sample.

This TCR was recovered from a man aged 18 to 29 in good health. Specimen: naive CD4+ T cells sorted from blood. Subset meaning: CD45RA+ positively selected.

The CDR3 DNA sequence: TGTGCCAGCAGTAGGCAGGCGACGGAAGATAGCAATCAGCCCCAGCATTTT. It codes for CASSRQATEDSNQPQHF. This sequence joins TRBV2 and TRBJ1-5; no clear D. In germline, CDR1 is SNHLY, CDR2 FYNNEI. Trimming stripped 5 bases from V and 0 bases from J, with 17 bases between. This CDR3 comprises 17 residues.